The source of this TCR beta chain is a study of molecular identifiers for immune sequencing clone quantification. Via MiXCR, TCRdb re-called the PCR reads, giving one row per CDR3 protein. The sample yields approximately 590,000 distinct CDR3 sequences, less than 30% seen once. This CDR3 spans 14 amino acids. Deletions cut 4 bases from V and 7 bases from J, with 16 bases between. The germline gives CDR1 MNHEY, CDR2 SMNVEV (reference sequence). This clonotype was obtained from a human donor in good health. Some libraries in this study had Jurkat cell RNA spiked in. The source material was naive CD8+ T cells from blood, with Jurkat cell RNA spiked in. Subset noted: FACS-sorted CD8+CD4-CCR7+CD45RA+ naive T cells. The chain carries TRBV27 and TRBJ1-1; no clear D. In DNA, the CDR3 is TGTGCCAGCAGTTCCGGGTCAGTCAACGGTGAAGCTTTCTTT. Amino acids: CASSSGSVNGEAFF.